The T cell receptor (beta chain) described here comes from a study of cytomegalovirus exposure and HLA in healthy donors. General study points: Most TCR sequences proved rare, with some public TCRs found in many donors. In a later analysis, around 18,000 TCR beta sequences were associated with HLA alleles at 0.05 false discovery rate. It was assumed in the presence/absence analyses that sequencing depth was roughly uniform across donors.

The PCR made use of 60 Vbeta and 13 Jbeta primers. Per the original data handling: A later analysis counted 70 million to 85 million unique TCR beta chains, about 10 million shared. The assay was immunoSEQ multiplex PCR, and TCRdb's table has in-frame clones only and misses some. V and J calls and clone size are those listed in that table; D and trimming were worked out from the DNA. The sample carries over 150,000 clones, roughly four fifths recorded once. A note on this clone: Its cognate antigen is unknown.

The receptor was isolated from a girl aged 2-15 years in good health and CMV-seropositive. Sequencing used PBMCs.

Written as DNA, the CDR3 is TGTGCCAGCAGTTTTCAAGGGGGCTCGAGTGAAAAACTGTTTTTT. This gives the protein CASSFQGGSSEKLFF. The rearrangement links TRBV28 to TRBJ1-4, with 7 bases lining up with TRBD1. The length of the CDR3 is 15 residues. The ends lost 3 bases at V and 7 bases at J; junction bases unmatched: 8. CDR1 is MDHEN, CDR2 SYDVKM, per germline.